This T cell receptor beta chain originates from a study of T-cell memory formation after mild COVID-19. Overall study: TCR clusters were mostly donor specific.

The trim removed 6 bases at V and 4 bases at J, leaving 8 bases unmatched. The germline CDR1 and CDR2 sequences are MNHNY and SVGAGI (reference sequence). The CDR3 runs to 16 residues. A few counts support this clonotype. What it recognizes is unknown. Study-wide points: That cross-reactive memory joined was suggested by some responding clones appearing in pre-infection memory. For contracting clones, CD4+ ones sat mainly in CM and EM, CD8+ in EMRA.

It was 5'RACE with constant-segment primers that produced the TCR alpha and TCR beta cDNA libraries, which carried sample barcodes and UMIs. Via MiXCR, TCRdb re-called the 5' RACE reads, giving one row per CDR3 protein. The profile shows under 550,000 distinct CDR3 sequences, over 15% of them singletons. The J gene is TRBJ2-1, the V gene TRBV6-6; 11 positions match TRBD2. The sequence was collected from an adult woman who had mild COVID-19 (a few samples of this study predate the infection). Cell type and time point are not known. Sample: PBMCs or a T cell subset sorted from them (not recorded which). The CDR3 reads CASSSTTSGVYNEQFF. The CDR3 DNA reads TGTGCCAGCAGCAGTACGACTAGCGGGGTGTACAATGAGCAGTTCTTC.